This is a list of T cell receptor beta chains from one sample in a study of blood T cell dynamics during melanoma immunotherapy. Data came from immunoSEQ multiplex PCR; TCRdb stores just in-frame clones and leaves some out. The sample yields more than 13,000 clones, roughly 92% seen once. Specimen: blood, collected from a patient treated with checkpoint blockade. Source of these receptors: a human donor with melanoma. The CDR3 runs from the conserved cysteine through the conserved F or W. D genes are given only for firm matches. Part of the rows lack a size; the others show once, few, many or a class for expanded clones.

TRBJ2-3	TRBV25-1	.	TRBD2	CASSPGAGATDTQYF	TGTGCCAGCAGTCCCGGGGCGGGAGCTACGGATACGCAGTATTTT
TRBJ1-4	TRBV7-9	.	TRBD1	CASSWTGANEKLFF	TGTGCCAGCAGCTGGACAGGGGCTAATGAAAAACTGTTTTTT
TRBJ2-1	TRBV7-3	.	.	CASSLGREHNEQFF	TGTGCCAGCAGCTTAGGGCGGGAACATAATGAGCAGTTCTTC
TRBJ2-7	TRBV10-1	.	.	CASSESGTSGGGVQYF	TGCGCCAGCAGTGAGTCGGGCACGTCAGGTGGTGGTGTGCAGTACTTC
TRBJ2-7	TRBV5-5	.	TRBD1	CASSLAVQGMYEQYF	TGTGCCAGCAGCTTGGCCGTACAGGGGATGTACGAGCAGTACTTC
TRBJ1-1	TRBV11-2	.	.	CASSLKEGSTEAFF	TGTGCCAGCAGCTTAAAGGAGGGTTCCACTGAAGCTTTCTTT
TRBJ1-1	TRBV7-8	.	.	CASSVQGSVKAFF	TGTGCCAGCAGCGTCCAGGGAAGTGTTAAGGCTTTCTTT
TRBJ1-6	TRBV30	.	TRBD1	CAWRGQLENSPLHF	TGTGCCTGGAGGGGACAGTTAGAAAATTCACCCCTCCACTTT
TRBJ2-4	TRBV30	.	TRBD2	CAWTSGGAKNIQYF	TGTGCCTGGACTAGCGGGGGAGCCAAAAACATTCAGTACTTC
TRBJ2-5	TRBV15	.	.	CATSRDLGGEETQYF	TGTGCCACCAGCAGAGATCTGGGGGGAGAAGAGACCCAGTACTTC
TRBJ1-1	TRBV5-4	once	TRBD1	CASSLWTGGRTEAFF	TGTGCCAGCAGCCTATGGACAGGGGGGCGCACTGAAGCTTTCTTT
TRBJ1-2	TRBV27	.	TRBD1	CASRPQGRGYTF	TGTGCCAGCAGGCCACAGGGGCGCGGCTACACCTTC
TRBJ1-1	TRBV14	.	.	CASSLRTGNTEAFF	TGTGCCAGCAGCCTTAGAACAGGGAACACTGAAGCTTTCTTT
TRBJ1-5	TRBV6-1	.	.	CASTKGSNQPQHF	TGTGCCAGCACTAAGGGGAGCAATCAGCCCCAGCATTTT
TRBJ1-1	TRBV19	.	.	CASSKGTEAFF	TGTGCCAGTAGCAAGGGGACTGAAGCTTTCTTT
TRBJ2-1	TRBV28	.	TRBD2	CASSLLGLVRNNEQFF	TGTGCCAGCAGTTTACTCGGACTAGTGCGAAACAATGAGCAGTTCTTC
TRBJ1-3	TRBV7-8	.	.	CASADRWSGNTIYF	TGTGCCAGCGCCGATAGATGGAGTGGAAACACCATATATTTT
TRBJ2-3	TRBV7-2	.	.	CASSSKRAADTQYF	TGTGCCAGCAGCTCGAAGCGGGCAGCAGATACGCAGTATTTT
TRBJ2-2	TRBV5-5	once	TRBD1	CASSTTDRGTAGELFF	TGTGCCAGCAGCACCACGGACAGGGGAACGGCCGGGGAGCTGTTTTTT
TRBJ2-7	TRBV7-6	.	TRBD1	CASGTGGGYEQYF	TGTGCCAGCGGGACAGGGGGCGGGTACGAGCAGTACTTC
TRBJ2-7	TRBV7-8	.	TRBD1	CASSLTGGYEQYF	TGTGCCAGCAGCTTAACAGGGGGGTACGAGCAGTACTTC
TRBJ2-5	TRBV7-9	.	TRBD2	CASSVLAGGAGTQYF	TGTGCCAGCAGCGTCCTAGCGGGGGGAGCTGGGACCCAGTACTTC
TRBJ1-1	TRBV10-3	.	.	CATLRRLDTEAFF	TGTGCCACCCTTAGGCGTCTGGACACTGAAGCTTTCTTT
TRBJ2-2	TRBV5-1	.	.	CASTPGLSGGELFF	TGCGCCAGCACCCCGGGGCTGAGCGGCGGGGAGCTGTTTTTT
TRBJ1-2	TRBV4-1	.	.	CASSPLQVTQGYTF	TGCGCCAGCAGCCCCCTCCAAGTGACCCAGGGGTACACCTTC
TRBJ2-7	TRBV19	.	TRBD2	CASSITPLADYEQYF	TGTGCCAGTAGTATAACCCCCCTAGCGGACTACGAGCAGTACTTC
TRBJ1-1	TRBV7-9	.	.	CASSSPKDMNTEAFF	TGTGCCAGCAGCTCCCCAAAGGATATGAACACTGAAGCTTTCTTT
TRBJ2-5	TRBV7-3	.	.	CASSPKGEKTQYF	TGTGCCAGCAGCCCAAAGGGGGAAAAGACCCAGTACTTC
TRBJ1-6	TRBV6-1	.	TRBD1	CASSDGDRGVSPLHF	TGTGCCAGCAGTGATGGGGACAGGGGGGTTTCACCCCTCCACTTT
TRBJ1-5	TRBV14	.	.	CASSHPTSQPQHF	TGTGCCAGCAGCCACCCGACGTCGCAGCCCCAGCATTTT
TRBJ2-5	TRBV11-1	.	TRBD2	CASSRSGGASETQYF	TGTGCCAGCAGCCGGAGCGGGGGGGCCTCAGAGACCCAGTACTTC
TRBJ1-3	TRBV19	.	.	CASSIGGGISGNTIYF	TGTGCCAGTAGTATAGGCGGCGGCATCTCTGGAAACACCATATATTTT
TRBJ2-7	TRBV20-1	.	TRBD1	CSAGQGAEQYF	TGCAGTGCTGGACAGGGAGCCGAGCAGTACTTC
TRBJ2-1	TRBV18	.	TRBD1	CASSLGLDRGSYNEQFF	TGTGCCAGCTCACTAGGACTGGACAGGGGATCATACAATGAGCAGTTCTTC
TRBJ1-4	TRBV6-5	.	.	CASSPRLAEKLFF	TGTGCCAGCAGCCCGAGGTTGGCTGAAAAACTGTTTTTT
TRBJ2-7	TRBV7-8	.	TRBD1	CASSPRTGYPDEQYF	TGTGCCAGCAGCCCCAGGACAGGGTACCCTGACGAGCAGTACTTC
TRBJ1-1	TRBV28	.	.	CASSFQGRGRSNTEAFF	TGTGCCAGCAGTTTTCAGGGCAGGGGCCGCTCGAACACTGAAGCTTTCTTT
TRBJ2-7	TRBV7-8	.	.	CASSPLAVSSYEQYF	TGTGCCAGCAGCCCCCTGGCCGTAAGCTCCTACGAGCAGTACTTC
TRBJ1-5	TRBV2	.	.	CASSNTGFDQPQHF	TGTGCCAGCAGCAATACAGGGTTTGATCAGCCCCAGCATTTT
TRBJ1-4	TRBV15	.	.	CATSREGVGNEKLFF	TGTGCCACCAGCAGAGAGGGGGTGGGTAATGAAAAACTGTTTTTT
TRBJ2-3	TRBV28	.	TRBD1	CATRQGGGTDTQYF	TGTGCCACCCGACAGGGGGGAGGCACAGATACGCAGTATTTT